Following are 18 T cell receptor beta chains from one sample sequenced in a study of blood T cell repertoires in COVID-19. Libraries were prepared by immunoSEQ multiplex PCR; TCRdb keeps only in-frame clonotypes and omits some of them. The repertoire holds about 170,000 clones, with almost 85% as singletons. Sequencing input: peripheral blood. These receptors were collected from an elderly woman with acute or convalescent COVID-19.

The chain employs TRBV30 and TRBJ1-1; perhaps TRBD1 as D (5 bases). Trimming took 0 bases from V and 0 from J, leaving 11 bases between them. This CDR3 is 15 amino acids long. Germline V lookup: CDR1 GTSNPN, CDR2 SVGIG (reference sequence). Here the CDR3 reads CAWSVLDSLNTEAFF. In nucleotides, the CDR3 is TGTGCCTGGAGTGTATTAGACAGCTTGAACACTGAAGCTTTCTTT.

This clone was seen just once. The V gene is TRBV5-1, the J gene TRBJ1-3; the match to TRBD1 covers 10 bases. The CDR3 spans 15 residues. Germline CDR1 is SGHRS and CDR2 is YFSETQ. After removal of 3 bases from V and 3 bases from J, the junction contained 3 bases not matched to a gene. CDR3 sequence: CASSSDRGLGNTIYF. CDR3 coding DNA: TGCGCCAGCAGCTCCGACAGGGGGCTTGGAAACACCATATATTTT.

The chain couples TRBV30 to TRBJ1-1; D gene unclear. Germline V gene lookup returns CDR1 GTSNPN and CDR2 SVGIG (reference sequence). The V end was cut by 4 bases, the J end by 2 bases, with 11 bases between. The CDR3 totals 13 residues. CDR3 nucleotide sequence: TGTGCCTGGAACTTCTATAGAAACACTGAAGCTTTCTTT. Amino acids: CAWNFYRNTEAFF.

This chain joins TRBV5-1 and TRBJ1-2; 8 nucleotides line up with TRBD1. The V segment lost 4 bases and the J segment 0 bases; nucleotides outside the gene matches: 5. Looked up from germline, CDR1 is SGHRS and CDR2 is YFSETQ. CDR3 size: 15 residues. This chain's CDR3 is CASSQGATSNYGYTF. As DNA, the CDR3 is TGCGCCAGCAGCCAGGGGGCCACATCTAACTATGGCTACACCTTC.

The chain links TRBV5-1 to TRBJ2-1; 7 nucleotides agree with TRBD2. V trimming: 7 bases; J trimming: 6 bases; junction bases outside the gene matches: 10. Germline V gene data show CDR1 as SGHRS and CDR2 as YFSETQ. The CDR3 has 14 residues. CDR3: CASGTGGSGNEQFF. The CDR3 DNA reads TGCGCCAGCGGAACCGGGGGGTCGGGCAATGAGCAGTTCTTC.

This clone appeared a single time. CDR3 nucleotides: TGTGCCAGCAGCCCAGGGCTGGGAGGTGAAAAACTGTTTTTT. Residues: CASSPGLGGEKLFF. The V and J genes are TRBV11-2 and TRBJ1-4; D possibly corresponds to TRBD1 (5 bases). Germline V gene data show CDR1 as SGHAT and CDR2 as FQNNGV. The CDR3 length is 14 residues. The V gene lost 5 bases and the J gene lost 7 bases, with 14 bases spanning the gap.

This clone occurred once. The V and J genes are TRBV6-5 and TRBJ1-1, with 9 bases matching TRBD1. Unmatched junction bases numbered 9, after V lost 6 bases and J lost 10 bases. The germline CDR1 and CDR2 sequences are MNHEY and SVGAGI. CDR3 length: 13 amino acids. The CDR3 here is CASSVTGTGPAFF. The CDR3 DNA follows: TGTGCCAGCAGCGTAACCGGGACAGGGCCAGCTTTCTTT.

This chain links TRBV6-6 with TRBJ2-7, with D perhaps matching TRBD2 (6 bases). The CDR3 covers 14 residues. V lost 0 bases to trimming and J lost 4 bases, with 10 bases between them. Germline V lookup: CDR1 MNHNY, CDR2 SVGAGI (reference sequence). The CDR3: CASSYSRDFYEQYF. In DNA form, the CDR3 reads TGTGCCAGCAGTTACTCCCGGGACTTTTACGAGCAGTACTTC.

In this sample, this clone turned up a few times. CDR3 sequence reads: CASSFGGTASNQPQHF. CDR3 nucleotide sequence: TGTGCCAGCAGTTTTGGAGGGACGGCGAGCAATCAGCCCCAGCATTTT. The chain uses TRBV27 and TRBJ1-5; weak D call: TRBD1 (5 bases). Trimming took 3 bases from V and 1 from J, leaving 13 bases between them. Germline assignment: CDR1 MNHEY and CDR2 SMNVEV (reference sequence). The CDR3 runs to 16 residues.

The chain employs TRBV5-1 and TRBJ2-1; TRBD2 might be the D (5 bases). Germline V gene lookup returns CDR1 SGHRS and CDR2 YFSETQ. V lost 0 bases, J lost 7 bases, and 20 bases lay in between. The CDR3 sequence is 17 residues long. This CDR3 is CASSLGVGEGLGNEQFF. The CDR3 DNA reads as TGCGCCAGCAGCTTGGGAGTGGGAGAAGGGCTAGGAAATGAGCAGTTCTTC.

In its sample, this clone was seen a few times. This chain uses TRBV6-4 with TRBJ2-1; 13 nucleotides align to TRBD2. J gave up 10 bases and V 5 bases, and 8 bases lay outside the gene matches. This CDR3 region has 15 residues. Germline values: CDR1 MRHNA, CDR2 SNTAGT. CDR3 residues: CASSTGTSGIGEQFF. As DNA, the CDR3 is TGTGCCAGCAGTACCGGGACTAGCGGGATAGGAGAGCAGTTCTTC.

The chain uses TRBV11-3 and TRBJ2-5; TRBD1 matches at 8 bases. CDR3 length: 12 amino acids. The trim removed 5 bases at V and 5 bases at J, leaving 1 base unmatched. Germline lookup yields CDR1 SGHNT and CDR2 YENEEA. CDR3: CASSHRGETQYF. The CDR3 DNA follows: TGTGCCAGCAGCCACAGGGGGGAGACCCAGTACTTC.

The chain links TRBV5-6 to TRBJ2-3; TRBD2 matches at 8 bases. The V gene's germline CDR1 is SGHDT and CDR2 YYEEEE. CDR3 size: 17 residues. The V gene end was trimmed by 2 bases and the J gene end by 8 bases; junction bases not matched to a gene: 16. This CDR3 reads CASSFSLNVLAGFTQYF. The CDR3 nucleotides are TGTGCCAGCAGCTTCAGTTTGAATGTTCTAGCGGGTTTTACGCAGTATTTT.

The chain combines TRBV7-9 with TRBJ2-7; TRBD2 matches at 7 bases. The CDR3 extends over 15 amino acids. V dropped 1 base and J dropped 5; count of bases not matched to a gene: 8. In germline, CDR1 is SEHNR, CDR2 FQNEAQ (reference sequence). CDR3 nucleotide sequence: TGTGCCAGCAGCTTAGAGGGCGGGAGTATGAACGAGCAGTACTTC. It yields the protein CASSLEGGSMNEQYF. The full variable domain, with the rest looked up from reference TRBV7-9 and TRBJ2-7, is DTGVSQNPRHKITKRGQNVTFRCDPISEHNRLYWYRQTLGQGPEFLTYFQNEAQLEKSRLLSDRFSAERPKGSFSTLEIQRTEQGDSAMYLCASSLEGGSMNEQYFGPGTRLTVT.

The chain is built from TRBV7-9 and TRBJ2-7; 10 positions match TRBD2. The V gene end was trimmed by 2 bases and the J gene end by 7 bases; junction bases not matched to a gene: 5. Germline CDR1 reads SEHNR; CDR2 reads FQNEAQ (reference sequence). This CDR3 spans 14 amino acids. The CDR3 sequence is CASSLLAGVQEQYF. The CDR3 DNA sequence: TGTGCCAGCAGCTTACTAGCGGGAGTACAAGAGCAGTACTTC.

This clone appeared a single time. The CDR3 sequence: CATGLDRETEAFF. CDR3 sequence (DNA): TGTGCCACCGGACTCGACAGGGAGACTGAAGCTTTCTTT. This chain uses TRBV2 with TRBJ1-1, with 7 bases matching TRBD1. Germline lookup yields CDR1 SNHLY and CDR2 FYNNEI. The ends lost 10 bases at V and 5 bases at J; junction bases unmatched: 10. The CDR3 has 13 residues.

The chain employs TRBV3-1 (or the pseudogene TRBV3-2) and TRBJ2-3; D not certain. The germline CDR1 and CDR2 sequences are LGHDT and YNNKEL (reference sequence). The CDR3 consists of 13 residues. With 4 bases removed from V and 6 bases from J, the gap between germline ends came to 11 bases. The CDR3 spells CASSPNFADTQYF. The CDR3 nucleotides read TGTGCCAGCAGCCCCAATTTCGCGGATACGCAGTATTTT.

This chain joins TRBV5-1 and TRBJ2-5; TRBD2 agrees at 7 bases. The CDR3 runs 13 residues. CDR1 is SGHRS, CDR2 YFSETQ, per germline. Unmatched junction bases numbered 7, after V lost 9 bases and J lost 2 bases. The CDR3 sequence: CATAGTIQETQYF. DNA of the CDR3: TGCGCCACCGCCGGGACTATTCAAGAGACCCAGTACTTC. The variable domain in full, with the rest retrieved from reference TRBV5-1 and TRBJ2-5, is KAGVTQTPRYLIKTRGQQVTLSCSPISGHRSVSWYQQTPGQGLQFLFEYFSETQRNKGNFPGRFSGRQFSNSRSEMNVSTLELGDSALYLCATAGTIQETQYFGPGTRLLVL.